This TCR beta chain was found in a study of cytomegalovirus exposure and HLA in healthy donors. Study results and limitations: A later analysis showed HLA-associated TCR beta chains outstripping equally common others in clonal expansion. The Asian-associated ancestry cluster reportedly had fewer N-insertions than the roughly 700-donor mean in a later analysis. Excluded: some indistinguishable V segments such as TRBV6-2 and TRBV6-3.

The CDR3 is 14 amino acids. Trimming stripped 3 bases from V and 0 bases from J, with 6 bases between. The V gene's germline CDR1 is MNHEY and CDR2 SMNVEV (reference sequence). Concerning this clone: Its antigen remains unidentified. This sample also contains other DNA sequences that code for the same CDR3.

Healthy people donating bone marrow made up the donors. PCR involved 60 Vbeta and 13 Jbeta primers. Only in-frame clones appear in the TCRdb table, and some are missing; sequencing was by immunoSEQ multiplex PCR. The data contain about 260,000 clones, approximately 70% of them singletons. Sequenced input: PBMCs. This TCR derives from a female donor in good health and CMV-seronegative. The genes are TRBV27 and TRBJ1-5; no firm D call. The CDR3 sequence: CASSFGGSNQPQHF. For the CDR3, the DNA is TGTGCCAGCAGTTTCGGCGGTAGCAATCAGCCCCAGCATTTT.